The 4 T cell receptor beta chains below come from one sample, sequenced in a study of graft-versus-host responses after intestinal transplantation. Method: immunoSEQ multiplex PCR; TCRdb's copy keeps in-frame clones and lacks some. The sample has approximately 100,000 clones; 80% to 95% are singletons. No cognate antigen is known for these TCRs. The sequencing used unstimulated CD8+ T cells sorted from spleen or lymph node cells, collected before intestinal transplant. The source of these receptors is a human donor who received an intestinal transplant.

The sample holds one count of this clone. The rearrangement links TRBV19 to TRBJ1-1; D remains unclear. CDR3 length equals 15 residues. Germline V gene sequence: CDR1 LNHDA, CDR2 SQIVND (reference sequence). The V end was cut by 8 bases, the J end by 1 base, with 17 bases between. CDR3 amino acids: CASRLGEAGNTEAFF. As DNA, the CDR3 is TGTGCCAGTCGGTTGGGCGAGGCGGGGAACACTGAAGCTTTCTTT. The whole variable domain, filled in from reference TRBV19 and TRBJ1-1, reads DGGITQSPKYLFRKEGQNVTLSCEQNLNHDAMYWYRQDPGQGLRLIYYSQIVNDFQKGDIAEGYSVSREKKESFPLTVTSAQKNPTAFYLCASRLGEAGNTEAFFGQGTRLTVV.

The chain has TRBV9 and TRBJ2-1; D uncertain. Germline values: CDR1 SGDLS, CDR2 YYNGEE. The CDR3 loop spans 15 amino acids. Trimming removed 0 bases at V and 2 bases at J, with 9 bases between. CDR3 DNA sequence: TGTGCCAGCAGCGTAGATGGCGGCGCCTACAATGAGCAGTTCTTC. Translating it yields CASSVDGGAYNEQFF.

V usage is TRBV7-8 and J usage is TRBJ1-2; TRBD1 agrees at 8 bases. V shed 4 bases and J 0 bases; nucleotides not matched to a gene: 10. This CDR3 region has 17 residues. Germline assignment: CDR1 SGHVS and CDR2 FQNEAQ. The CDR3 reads CASSSPTGQGANYGYTF. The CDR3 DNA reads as TGTGCCAGCAGCTCGCCGACCGGACAGGGAGCTAACTATGGCTACACCTTC.

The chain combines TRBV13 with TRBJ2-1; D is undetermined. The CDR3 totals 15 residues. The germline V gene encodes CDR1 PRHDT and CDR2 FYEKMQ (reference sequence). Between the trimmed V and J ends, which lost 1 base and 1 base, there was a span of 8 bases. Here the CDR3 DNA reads TGTGCCAGCAGCTTAGACGGTGGGTCCTACAATGAGCAGTTCTTC. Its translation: CASSLDGGSYNEQFF.